The clone carrying this TCR beta chain has a count of ten or more. The CDR3 is made up of 15 amino acids. The ends lost 5 bases at V and 4 bases at J; junction bases unmatched: 4. Germline V gene data show CDR1 as LGHNT and CDR2 as FRNRAP. The assay was immunoSEQ multiplex PCR, and TCRdb's table has in-frame clones only and misses some. The sample contains about 59,000 clones, more than 85% of which appear only once. The data originate from a study of T cell changes during pregnancy in multiple sclerosis. This clonotype was sampled from a female donor in good health, enrolled as a control in a pregnancy study. V gene TRBV12-5 combines with J gene TRBJ2-3; 12 nucleotides match TRBD2. The sequenced sample was peripheral blood, obtained in the third trimester of pregnancy. CDR3 nucleotide sequence: TGTGCTAGTGGTCTAGCGGGGGGGCATCCAGATACGCAGTATTTT. Amino acid sequence: CASGLAGGHPDTQYF.